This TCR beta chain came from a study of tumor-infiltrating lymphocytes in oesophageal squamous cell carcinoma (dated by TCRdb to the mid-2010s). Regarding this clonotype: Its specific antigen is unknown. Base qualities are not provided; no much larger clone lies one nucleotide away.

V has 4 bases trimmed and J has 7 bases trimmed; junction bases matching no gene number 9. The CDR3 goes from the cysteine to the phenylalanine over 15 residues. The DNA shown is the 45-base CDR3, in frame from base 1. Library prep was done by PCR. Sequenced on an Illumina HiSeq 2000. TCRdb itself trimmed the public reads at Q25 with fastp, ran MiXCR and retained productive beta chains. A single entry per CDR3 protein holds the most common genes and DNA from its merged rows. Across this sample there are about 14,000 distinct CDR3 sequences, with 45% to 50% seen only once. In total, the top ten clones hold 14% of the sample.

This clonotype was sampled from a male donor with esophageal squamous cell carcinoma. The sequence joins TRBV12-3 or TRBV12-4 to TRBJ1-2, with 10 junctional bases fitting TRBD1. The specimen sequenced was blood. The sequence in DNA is TGTGCCAGCAGTTACGGGACAGGGGCTGGGAGTGGCTACACCTTC. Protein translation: CASSYGTGAGSGYTF.